These T cell receptor beta chains were read from a single sample in a study of T-cell reconstitution after alpha-beta-depleted transplantation in children. One entry per CDR3 protein results from TCRdb running MiXCR on the PCR reads. Here the sample spans around 190,000 distinct CDR3 sequences, 6.6% being singletons. The sample here was PBMCs, taken before TCRalphabeta/CD19-depleted stem cell transplant. The receptor source for this set is a boy aged 2-15 years with acute lymphoblastic leukemia, due to receive a stem cell transplant. CDR3s include the opening cysteine and the closing phenylalanine or tryptophan. The D gene is left open where the match is weak. Only some rows state a clone size, as once, few, many or a class for expanded clones.

>TRBJ1-4|few|.|TRBV7-2
CASSLGARLFF
TGTGCCAGCAGCTTAGGAGCCAGGCTCTTTTTT
>TRBJ2-5|.|TRBD2|TRBV5-1
CAIGSRTSGDQETQYF
TGCGCCATCGGCTCCAGGACTAGCGGGGACCAAGAGACCCAGTACTTC
>TRBJ1-2|many|.|TRBV20-1
CSASFGGRRAYGYTF
TGCAGTGCTAGTTTTGGGGGGCGCCGGGCCTATGGCTACACCTTC
>TRBJ2-2|many|.|TRBV29-1
CSVVGSLNTGELFF
TGCAGCGTTGTCGGCAGCTTGAACACCGGGGAGCTGTTTTTT
>TRBJ2-2|medium-sized|.|TRBV10-2
CASSEYRVPNTGELFF
TGCGCCAGCAGTGAATACAGGGTTCCGAACACCGGGGAGCTGTTTTTT
>TRBJ2-2|.|.|TRBV14
CASSPRTVYTGELFF
TGTGCCAGCAGCCCCCGGACAGTTTATACCGGGGAGCTGTTTTTT
>TRBJ2-2|many|TRBD2|TRBV27
CASSLGLAGWELFF
TGTGCCAGCAGTTTAGGTCTAGCGGGATGGGAGCTGTTTTTT
>TRBJ2-2|.|TRBD1|TRBV28
CASSSTNRGRYTGELFF
TGTGCCAGCAGTTCGACTAACAGGGGGCGGTACACCGGGGAGCTGTTTTTT
>TRBJ2-1|.|.|TRBV6-2/TRBV6-3
CASSYEGIDEQFF
TGTGCCAGCAGTTACGAGGGTATAGATGAGCAGTTCTTC
>TRBJ2-3|many|.|TRBV11-2
CASSDGTLSTQYF
TGTGCCAGCAGCGATGGGACTTTATCTACGCAGTATTTT
>TRBJ2-1|many|TRBD2|TRBV15
CATSMDPSGPYNEQFF
TGTGCCACCAGCATGGATCCTAGCGGGCCCTACAATGAGCAGTTCTTC
>TRBJ1-5|few|.|TRBV20-1
CSARSDGGPQHF
TGCAGTGCTAGATCAGACGGGGGGCCCCAGCATTTT
>TRBJ1-5|few|.|TRBV5-6
CASSGMKQGRDQPQHF
TGTGCCAGCAGCGGAATGAAACAGGGTAGGGATCAGCCCCAGCATTTT
>TRBJ2-1|.|TRBD2|TRBV7-6
CASGAPAGVDEQFF
TGTGCCAGCGGAGCCCCAGCGGGGGTGGATGAGCAGTTCTTC
>TRBJ2-7|few|TRBD2|TRBV29-1
CSARLAGGRAEQYF
TGCAGCGCTCGACTAGCGGGGGGCCGGGCCGAGCAGTACTTC
>TRBJ1-1|many|.|TRBV7-3
CASSLNGQQAFF
TGTGCCAGCAGCTTAAACGGACAGCAAGCTTTCTTT
>TRBJ1-1|many|.|TRBV3-1
CASSSRNQNTEAFF
TGTGCCAGCAGCTCGAGGAACCAGAACACTGAAGCTTTCTTT
>TRBJ2-7|.|TRBD2|TRBV9
CASSVEALAGGKYEQYF
TGTGCCAGCAGCGTAGAGGCCCTAGCGGGGGGGAAATACGAGCAGTACTTC
>TRBJ1-1|.|.|TRBV4-1
CASSRFSEGVDTEAFF
TGCGCCAGCAGCCGGTTTTCCGAAGGGGTCGACACTGAAGCTTTCTTT
>TRBJ2-1|few|TRBD2|TRBV28
CASTTGGEGLNEQFF
TGTGCCAGCACAACCGGCGGGGAGGGGCTTAATGAGCAGTTCTTC
>TRBJ2-5|many|TRBD2|TRBV7-9
CASSLARGTQETQYF
TGTGCCAGCAGCTTAGCGCGGGGGACGCAAGAGACCCAGTACTTC
>TRBJ1-1|many|.|TRBV5-1
CASSLGTASWSEAFF
TGCGCCAGCAGCTTGGGGACCGCGAGTTGGTCTGAAGCTTTCTTT
>TRBJ2-7|many|TRBD1|TRBV7-9
CASSLALGQGYEQYF
TGTGCCAGCAGCTTAGCGCTCGGACAGGGCTACGAGCAGTACTTC
>TRBJ2-1|many|.|TRBV7-9
CASSFQVYNEQFF
TGTGCCAGCAGCTTCCAGGTTTACAATGAGCAGTTCTTC
>TRBJ2-7|few|.|TRBV20-1
CSASRDPAVYEQYF
TGCAGTGCTAGCCGGGACCCCGCTGTCTACGAGCAGTACTTC
>TRBJ1-1|.|.|TRBV7-9
CASSLSTGEAFF
TGTGCCAGCAGCTTGAGCACAGGGGAAGCTTTCTTT
>TRBJ2-1|once|.|TRBV7-9
CASSLAGAGYNEQFF
TGTGCCAGCAGCTTAGCGGGGGCAGGATACAATGAGCAGTTCTTC
>TRBJ1-1|.|.|TRBV11-1
CASDQMNTEAFF
TGTGCCAGCGACCAGATGAACACTGAAGCTTTCTTT
>TRBJ1-2|.|TRBD1|TRBV4-2
CASSQPGQSNYGYTF
TGTGCCAGCAGCCAACCGGGACAGAGTAACTATGGCTACACCTTC
>TRBJ2-5|many|.|TRBV7-2
CASSPIKRETQYF
TGTGCCAGCAGCCCGATAAAGCGAGAGACCCAGTACTTC
>TRBJ2-3|many|TRBD2|TRBV3-1
CASSPGTSGRTSADTQYF
TGTGCCAGCAGCCCCGGGACTAGCGGGAGAACGTCCGCAGATACGCAGTATTTT
>TRBJ2-1|many|.|TRBV28
CASISYNEQFF
TGTGCCAGCATCTCCTACAATGAGCAGTTCTTC
>TRBJ2-5|many|.|TRBV6-5
CASSPGVQETQYF
TGTGCCAGCAGCCCCGGGGTCCAAGAGACCCAGTACTTC
>TRBJ2-5|.|TRBD1|TRBV18
CASSPGQGGPTQYF
TGTGCCAGCTCACCGGGACAGGGGGGACCCACCCAGTACTTC
>TRBJ1-3|many|.|TRBV24-1
CATSDRNSGNTIYF
TGTGCCACCAGTGACAGGAACTCTGGAAACACCATATATTTT
>TRBJ2-3|many|.|TRBV5-1
CASSLGTVSTDTQYF
TGCGCCAGCAGCCTAGGGACTGTTAGCACAGATACGCAGTATTTT
>TRBJ2-3|.|.|TRBV19
CASSSLGTTDTQYF
TGTGCCAGTAGTAGCCTCGGGACCACAGATACGCAGTATTTT
>TRBJ2-3|few|.|TRBV18
CASSPLWDNEGHTQYF
TGTGCCAGCTCACCACTTTGGGACAACGAGGGACATACGCAGTATTTT
>TRBJ2-7|many|.|TRBV28
CASSLSRPQQYF
TGTGCCAGCAGTTTAAGTAGGCCACAGCAGTACTTC
>TRBJ2-7|many|.|TRBV10-3
CAIPSAYFSRDYEQYF
TGTGCCATCCCATCAGCGTACTTTAGCAGGGACTACGAGCAGTACTTC
>TRBJ2-7|many|TRBD1|TRBV3-1
CASSRDRGAEQYF
TGTGCCAGCAGTAGGGACAGGGGGGCCGAGCAGTACTTC
>TRBJ1-1|few|.|TRBV12-5
CASGLFTENTEAFF
TGTGCTAGTGGTTTGTTTACAGAGAACACTGAAGCTTTCTTT
>TRBJ2-7|.|.|TRBV19
CANSTTVQSYEQYF
TGTGCCAATAGTACCACCGTTCAGAGCTACGAGCAGTACTTC
>TRBJ2-3|few|.|TRBV13
CASSLGGVHSTDTQYF
TGTGCCAGCAGCTTAGGCGGGGTCCACTCCACAGATACGCAGTATTTT
>TRBJ2-1|many|.|TRBV4-3
CASSQFIRGGYNEQFF
TGCGCCAGCAGCCAATTCATCCGGGGCGGCTACAATGAGCAGTTCTTC
>TRBJ2-3|few|.|TRBV5-1
CASQLGQYRADTQYF
TGCGCCAGCCAGCTCGGACAGTACCGGGCAGATACGCAGTATTTT